The present T cell receptor beta chain was sequenced within a study of T cell changes during pregnancy in multiple sclerosis (dated by TCRdb to about 2019). Study-level background: The study looked at changes in the T cell repertoire across pregnancy in women with multiple sclerosis.

The method was the immunoSEQ multiplex PCR assay. TCRdb carries this immuneACCESS record with in-frame sequences only. Its versions omit some clonotypes, under half of them owing to an unresolved V gene in the studies checked, with the rest unexplained. This sample gives 55,000 to 80,000 clones in total; around 94% of them show up just once. Of the sample, less than 0.65% is held by the ten largest clones. For this clone: There is no known antigen for this receptor. No base-level quality is on record; no much larger clone is a single base apart.

Cut back by 0 bases and 6 bases, the V and J ends lie 13 bases apart. Per the germline V gene, SGHTS is the CDR1 and YDEGEE is the CDR2. CDR3 length: 14 amino acids, cysteine to phenylalanine. Just the 42-base CDR3 DNA is kept, in frame starting at base 1. The V and J segments used are TRBV5-8 and TRBJ2-7; TRBD1 could be the D gene, as 5 bases match. The sample consisted of peripheral blood, taken in the third trimester of pregnancy. This clonotype was obtained from a female donor with multiple sclerosis, enrolled in a pregnancy study. The DNA reads TGTGCCAGCAGCTTGGGGCAGGGTATTTCCGAGCAGTACTTC. Its translation is CASSLGQGISEQYF.